This T cell receptor (beta chain) was identified in a study of T cells in women clearing cervical HPV infection. Study background: Controls gave blood once infection was undetectable; cases at lesion identification. Case blood was drawn a median approximately 150 days after lesion detection.

Sequencing used immunoSEQ multiplex PCR; TCRdb keeps in-frame clones, though not all of them. In total, the table holds just over 20,000 clones. General observations from the study: CIN3+ cases had significantly higher TCR richness than controls; evenness did not differ.

MY09/MY11 PCR detected cervical HPV DNA; dot-blot assigned genotypes. Per the germline V gene, CDR1 is DFQATT and CDR2 is SNEGSKA (reference sequence). This CDR3 has 16 residues. V lost 2 bases and J lost 10, with 21 bases in between. For this clone: No antigen is known for it. The CDR3 extends 3 residues past the end of the read, so its final part is completed from the germline J gene.

The gene calls are TRBV20-1 and TRBJ1-6, with a possible D match to TRBD1 (6 bases). The TCR sequence derives from a woman aged 18 to 75 with a cervical HPV16 infection that either progressed to CIN3+ or cleared (not recorded which). The sample comprised blood buffy coat. The part of the CDR3 DNA that was read is TGCAGTGCTAGAAGGGCCTGGCAGGGGATTGAGTCACCC. Translated: CSARRAWQGIESP. The complete CDR3 sequence is CSARRAWQGIESPLHF.